The 29 T cell receptor beta chains below come from one sample, sequenced in a study of T cells expressing NK-cell markers. TCRdb reprocessed the 5' RACE reads; each CDR3 protein has one entry and no DNA is given. The sample shows about 300,000 distinct CDR3 sequences, and roughly 4.2% sits with its ten largest clones. The specimen was blood T cells: a sorted CD56 or NKG2C T cell subset, CD4+ or CD8+ T cells, or bulk PBMC T cells (not recorded which). The origin of the receptors is a woman aged 18 to 75 in good health.

The chain uses TRBV20-1 and TRBJ2-7; TCRdb's D call of TRBD2 is untestable without DNA. From germline, CDR1 is DFQATT and CDR2 SNEGSKA (reference sequence). This CDR3 spans 15 amino acids. This CDR3 reads CSARRGGLAGYEQYF.

The chain joins TRBV6-5 to TRBJ2-7; TCRdb calls TRBD1, which cannot be checked without DNA. This CDR3 spans 15 amino acids. The germline CDR1 and CDR2 sequences are MNHEY and SVGAGI. CDR3 region: CASSFRTGDPYEQYF.

The chain joins TRBV5-4 to TRBJ1-2; with no DNA, the TCRdb D assignment of TRBD1 cannot be verified. CDR3 length: 13 residues. Per germline, CDR1 SGHNT and CDR2 YYREEE (reference sequence). CDR3 residues: CASSLVGQVGYTF.

This chain uses TRBV5-1 with TRBJ2-3; TCRdb's assignment of TRBD1 cannot be checked, as there is no DNA. The CDR3 covers 15 residues. From germline, CDR1 is SGHRS and CDR2 YFSETQ. The chain's CDR3 is CASGTGELVADTQYF.

The V gene is TRBV7-3, the J gene TRBJ2-5; TCRdb proposes TRBD1, but this gene call is untestable without DNA. Germline loops: CDR1 SGHTA, CDR2 FQGTGA. The CDR3 is 16 amino acids. The chain's CDR3 is CASSLTPGTGQGTQYF. The full variable domain, its missing parts supplied by reference TRBV7-3 and TRBJ2-5, is GAGVSQTPSNKVTEKGKYVELRCDPISGHTALYWYRQSLGQGPEFLIYFQGTGAADDSGLPNDRFFAVRPEGSVSTLKIQRTERGDSAVYLCASSLTPGTGQGTQYFGPGTRLLVL.

The chain uses TRBV11-2 and TRBJ2-4; TCRdb proposes TRBD1, but this gene call is untestable without DNA. Germline V gene lookup returns CDR1 SGHAT and CDR2 FQNNGV. The CDR3 extends over 17 amino acids. CDR3: CASSVDRGGLGKNIQYF.

CDR3 region: CASSLVEAVYGYTF. This rearrangement joins TRBV7-2 to TRBJ1-2. This CDR3 has 14 amino acids. Germline V lookup: CDR1 SGHTA, CDR2 FQGNSA.

The rearrangement uses TRBV18 and TRBJ1-2; absent DNA, TCRdb's TRBD1 call cannot be checked. Germline assignment: CDR1 KGHSH and CDR2 LQKENI. The CDR3 covers 13 residues. The CDR3 region is CASSPSTEYGYTF.

The chain couples TRBV7-2 to TRBJ2-3. This CDR3 contains 13 residues. In germline, CDR1 is SGHTA, CDR2 FQGNSA. The CDR3 sequence: CASSFRMGVTQYF.

The chain is built from TRBV18 and TRBJ2-5; TCRdb names TRBD1, which stays unverified in the absence of DNA. This CDR3 comprises 14 residues. Per the germline V gene, CDR1 is KGHSH and CDR2 is LQKENI. This chain's CDR3 is CASSADAGGETQYF.

V is TRBV5-1 and J is TRBJ2-3; TCRdb selects TRBD1, and the lack of DNA leaves this call unchecked. The CDR3 has 14 amino acids. Germline values: CDR1 SGHRS, CDR2 YFSETQ. The chain's CDR3 is CASSSSAPGDTQYF.

The chain recombines TRBV12-3 or TRBV12-4 with TRBJ1-4; TCRdb designates TRBD1, a call that cannot be tested without DNA. This CDR3 is 17 amino acids long. The CDR3: CASSPGQGFATNEKLFF.

The CDR3 loop is CASSLRRSTNEKLFF. The rearrangement uses TRBV4-2 and TRBJ1-4. This CDR3 contains 15 residues. Germline CDR1 LGHNA, CDR2 YNFKEQ.

The CDR3 loop reads CASIPTGTSGETQYF. The chain uses TRBV7-2 and TRBJ2-5; the TCRdb D gene call, TRBD2, has no DNA to confirm it. There are 15 residues in the CDR3. Germline lookup yields CDR1 SGHTA and CDR2 FQGNSA.

The gene calls are TRBV6-5 and TRBJ1-1. The CDR3 has 14 amino acids. Germline lookup yields CDR1 MNHEY and CDR2 SVGAGI. The CDR3 is CASSYRGVNTEAFF.

The chain combines TRBV5-6 with TRBJ2-1; the D gene TCRdb calls, TRBD1, cannot be checked with no DNA. The CDR3 consists of 14 residues. Germline CDR1 reads SGHDT; CDR2 reads YYEEEE. CDR3 in amino acids: CASSSLGTHNEQFF. The complete variable domain, with remaining parts taken from reference TRBV5-6 and TRBJ2-1, reads DAGVTQSPTHLIKTRGQQVTLRCSPKSGHDTVSWYQQALGQGPQFIFQYYEEEERQRGNFPDRFSGHQFPNYSSELNVNALLLGDSALYLCASSSLGTHNEQFFGPGTRLTVL.

The gene calls are TRBV24-1 and TRBJ2-1; as DNA is missing, the TRBD2 call by TCRdb cannot be tested. Germline CDR1 KGHDR, CDR2 SFDVKD. The CDR3 extends over 17 amino acids. CDR3 sequence: CATSDPTSGSSYNEQFF.

The gene calls are TRBV20-1 and TRBJ2-1; TCRdb's D call of TRBD2 is untestable without DNA. Germline CDR1 and CDR2: DFQATT and SNEGSKA (reference sequence). The CDR3 is 14 residues long. CDR3 in amino acids: CSAPLAGAENEQFF.

The V and J genes are TRBV7-3 and TRBJ1-1. Germline V gene data show CDR1 as SGHTA and CDR2 as FQGTGA. The CDR3 sequence is 15 residues long. CDR3: CASSLGRGAYTEAFF. Filled out from reference TRBV7-3 and TRBJ1-1, the complete variable domain reads GAGVSQTPSNKVTEKGKYVELRCDPISGHTALYWYRQSLGQGPEFLIYFQGTGAADDSGLPNDRFFAVRPEGSVSTLKIQRTERGDSAVYLCASSLGRGAYTEAFFGQGTRLTVV.

The V gene is TRBV7-2, the J gene TRBJ2-2. The V gene's germline CDR1 is SGHTA and CDR2 FQGNSA. The CDR3 has 12 amino acids. CDR3 sequence: CASTEYTGELFF.

CDR3 sequence: CSASKASGAQETQYF. J is TRBJ2-5 and V is TRBV20-1; lacking DNA, the TRBD2 call made by TCRdb goes unchecked. Germline loops: CDR1 DFQATT, CDR2 SNEGSKA (reference sequence). This CDR3 is built from 15 residues.

The chain is built from TRBV20-1 and TRBJ1-6; the D call of TRBD1 rests on TCRdb alone, since no DNA is present to check it. The length of the CDR3 is 15 residues. Germline lookup yields CDR1 DFQATT and CDR2 SNEGSKA (reference sequence). This chain's CDR3 is CSATTGGGYNSPLHF.

The J gene is TRBJ1-4, the V gene TRBV20-1. CDR3 length: 12 amino acids. CDR1 and CDR2 (germline): DFQATT, SNEGSKA (reference sequence). CDR3 in amino acids: CSHSSREEKLFF.

V usage is TRBV12-3 or TRBV12-4 and J usage is TRBJ2-5; without DNA, the TCRdb call of TRBD1 cannot be checked. The length of the CDR3 is 15 residues. The CDR3 protein is CASSLRQGGEETQYF.

The rearrangement uses TRBV20-1 and TRBJ1-1; TCRdb designates TRBD1, a call that cannot be tested without DNA. The length of the CDR3 is 14 residues. In germline, CDR1 is DFQATT, CDR2 SNEGSKA (reference sequence). The CDR3 is CSARIGHENTEAFF.

This chain uses TRBV20-1 with TRBJ2-1; TCRdb reports TRBD2, a call that lacks DNA to check it against. The CDR3 length is 11 residues. Germline values: CDR1 DFQATT, CDR2 SNEGSKA (reference sequence). The CDR3 reads CSASRSGSTFF.

The CDR3 loop reads CASSWRGAQETQYF. The chain links TRBV7-9 to TRBJ2-5; lacking DNA, the TRBD1 call made by TCRdb goes unchecked. This CDR3 has 14 amino acids. The germline CDR1 and CDR2 sequences are SEHNR and FQNEAQ (reference sequence).

The V gene is TRBV5-1, the J gene TRBJ2-3; TCRdb calls TRBD1, which cannot be checked without DNA. The CDR3 runs 15 residues. Germline V CDR1 and CDR2: SGHRS, YFSETQ. CDR3 protein: CASSLDWQGTDTQYF.

V usage is TRBV11-1 and J usage is TRBJ2-1; no DNA is available, so the TRBD2 call from TCRdb remains unchecked. In germline, CDR1 is SGHAT, CDR2 FQDESV (reference sequence). This CDR3 is built from 18 residues. CDR3 in amino acids: CASSLGTSGNAFYNEQFF.